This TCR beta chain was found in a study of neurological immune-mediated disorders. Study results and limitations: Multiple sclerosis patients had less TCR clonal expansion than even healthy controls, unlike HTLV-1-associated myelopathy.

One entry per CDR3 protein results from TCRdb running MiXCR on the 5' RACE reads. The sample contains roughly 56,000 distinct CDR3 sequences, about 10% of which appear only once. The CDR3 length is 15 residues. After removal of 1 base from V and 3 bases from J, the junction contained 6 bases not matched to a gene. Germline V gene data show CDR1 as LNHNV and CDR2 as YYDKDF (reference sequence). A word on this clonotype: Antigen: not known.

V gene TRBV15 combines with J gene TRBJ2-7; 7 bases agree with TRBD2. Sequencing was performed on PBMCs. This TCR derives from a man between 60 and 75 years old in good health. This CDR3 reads CATSRGAGRSYEQYF. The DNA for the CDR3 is TGTGCCACCAGCAGAGGAGCGGGACGGAGCTACGAGCAGTACTTC.